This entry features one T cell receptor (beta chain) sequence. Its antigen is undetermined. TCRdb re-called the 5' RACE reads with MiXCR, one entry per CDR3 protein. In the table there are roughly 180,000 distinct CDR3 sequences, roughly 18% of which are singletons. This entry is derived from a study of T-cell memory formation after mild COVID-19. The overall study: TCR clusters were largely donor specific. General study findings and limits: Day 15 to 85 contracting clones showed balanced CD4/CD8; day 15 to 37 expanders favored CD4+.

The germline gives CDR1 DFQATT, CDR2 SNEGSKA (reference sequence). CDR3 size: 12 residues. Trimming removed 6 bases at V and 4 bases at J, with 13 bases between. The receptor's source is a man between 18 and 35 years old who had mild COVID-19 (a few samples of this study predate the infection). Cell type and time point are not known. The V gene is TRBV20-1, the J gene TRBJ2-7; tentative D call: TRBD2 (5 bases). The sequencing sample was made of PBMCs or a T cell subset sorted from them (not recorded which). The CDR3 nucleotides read TGCAGTGCCGAGGGTTCCGGGTACGAGCAGTACGTC. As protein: CSAEGSGYEQYV.